The rows below give T cell receptor beta chains drawn from one sample of a study of blood T cell repertoires in COVID-19. The protocol was immunoSEQ multiplex PCR, while the TCRdb copy is restricted to in-frame clones and leaves out a portion. The sample includes about 250,000 clones, roughly 91% of them seen just once. Sequencing was performed on PBMCs or T cells enriched from blood (not recorded which). These receptors came from a man between 35 and 55 years old who had recovered from COVID-19. The CDR3 runs from the conserved cysteine through the conserved F or W. Fields, in order: V gene, CDR3 protein.

V: TRBV4-1
CDR3: CASSQHSNNQPQHF

V: TRBV25-1
CDR3: CASTHGTGVYPYGYTF

V: TRBV5-1
CDR3: CASSLKGLVLEQFF

V: TRBV19
CDR3: CASTTRLGYTF

V: TRBV5-6
CDR3: CASSLSPTENQPQHF

V: TRBV6-5
CDR3: CASSTGFNQPQHF

V: TRBV5-6
CDR3: CASSRGATGANQPQHF

V: TRBV2
CDR3: CARGLEGAGTDTQYF

V: TRBV5-1
CDR3: CASSTGTDTQYF

V: TRBV10-3
CDR3: CAIRAGTSGSKGADTQYF

V: TRBV10-1
CDR3: CASSEIAGSYEQYF

V: TRBV4-1
CDR3: CASSPPAMSNYNEQFF

V: TRBV6-5
CDR3: CASSRQGRLYEQYF

V: TRBV9
CDR3: CASSETRLASGGAIEQFF

V: TRBV30
CDR3: CAWSKGANYGYTF

V: TRBV27
CDR3: CASGGWQETQYF

V: TRBV11-3
CDR3: CASSTQIDRGLDNEQFF

V: TRBV7-2
CDR3: CASSPGEGFKDGYTF

V: TRBV2
CDR3: CASTEDRDSYTGELFF

V: TRBV27
CDR3: CASSSPYF

V: TRBV29-1
CDR3: CSVATTGYGYTF

V: TRBV27
CDR3: CASKNQVGADGELFF

V: TRBV9
CDR3: CASSVGPGQGTGELFF

V: TRBV29-1
CDR3: CSTKTGSPGELFF

V: TRBV6-5
CDR3: CASSPTTGPYGYTF

V: TRBV9
CDR3: CASSVGQGLTYEQYF

V: TRBV19
CDR3: CASSSLKGGGHEQYF

V: TRBV28
CDR3: CASSSQGRNTIYF

V: TRBV12-3/TRBV12-4
CDR3: CASASANRIEQYF